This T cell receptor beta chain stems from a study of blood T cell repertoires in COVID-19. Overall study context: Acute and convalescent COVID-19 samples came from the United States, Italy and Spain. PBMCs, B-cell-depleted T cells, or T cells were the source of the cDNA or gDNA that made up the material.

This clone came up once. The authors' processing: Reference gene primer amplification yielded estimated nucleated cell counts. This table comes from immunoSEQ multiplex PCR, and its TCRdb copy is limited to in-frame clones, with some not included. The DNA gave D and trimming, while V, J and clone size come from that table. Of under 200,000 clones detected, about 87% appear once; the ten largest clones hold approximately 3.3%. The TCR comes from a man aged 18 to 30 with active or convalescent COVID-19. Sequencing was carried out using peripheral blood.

CDR3 amino acids: CASSLTGGFGETQYF. The CDR3, as DNA: TGTGCCAGCAGTTTGACGGGGGGGTTTGGGGAGACCCAGTACTTC. The chain is built from TRBV27 and TRBJ2-5, with 8 nucleotides matching TRBD2. This CDR3 comprises 15 residues. CDR1 and CDR2 from the germline V gene are MNHEY and SMNVEV (reference sequence). V lost 3 bases, J lost 5 bases, and 8 bases stayed unmatched.